These T cell receptor beta chains were read from a single sample in a study of glioma-infiltrating T cells. Using its own MiXCR run on the multiplex PCR reads, TCRdb lists one record per CDR3 protein. Here the sample spans about 400,000 distinct CDR3 sequences, roughly two fifths being singletons. The sequenced material came from glioma tissue, nonneoplastic brain tissue, or PBMCs (not recorded which). These receptors were obtained from a human donor with low-grade glioma or glioblastoma, undergoing nonglioma brain surgery, or in good health (not recorded which). Each CDR3 is given with its conserved first and last residue. A D gene is named only where the DNA matches it firmly. The size entry is marked missing in some rows and otherwise reads once, few, many or a size class.

D gene	clone size	V gene	J gene	CDR3 protein	CDR3 DNA
TRBD1	NA	TRBV28	TRBJ1-2	CASSFGTESNYGYTF	TGTGCCAGCAGTTTTGGGACAGAGTCTAACTATGGCTACACCTTC
TRBD1	few	TRBV7-2	TRBJ2-5	CASSHGGTGGQETQYF	TGTGCCAGCAGCCATGGAGGGACAGGGGGGCAAGAGACCCAGTACTTC
TRBD1	many	TRBV6-1	TRBJ1-1	CASSGRTGFTEAFF	TGTGCCAGCAGTGGTCGGACAGGGTTCACTGAAGCTTTCTTT
NA	many	TRBV6-1	TRBJ2-6	CASSLGSGANVLTF	TGTGCCAGCAGTTTAGGGTCTGGGGCCAACGTCCTGACTTTC
NA	NA	TRBV19	TRBJ2-7	CASSIVGGSGEQYF	TGTGCCAGTAGTATAGTAGGGGGAAGCGGCGAGCAGTACTTC
NA	few	TRBV28	TRBJ2-2	CASSFAPGELFF	TGTGCCAGCAGTTTTGCGCCCGGGGAGCTGTTTTTT
TRBD2	many	TRBV20-1	TRBJ2-5	CSATTISGRALETQYF	TGCAGTGCTACAACTATTAGCGGGAGGGCCTTAGAGACCCAGTACTTC
NA	NA	TRBV7-2	TRBJ2-5	CASSLYPEQMEGQYF	TGTGCCAGCAGCTTATATCCGGAACAAATGGAGGGCCAGTACTTC
TRBD1	many	TRBV20-1	TRBJ1-6	CSAHQGTVNSPLHF	TGCAGTGCACACCAGGGGACAGTTAATTCACCCCTCCACTTT
NA	few	TRBV5-1	TRBJ2-1	CASSLDGVDEQFF	TGCGCCAGCAGCTTGGATGGGGTAGATGAGCAGTTCTTC
NA	NA	TRBV7-2	TRBJ2-7	CASSFAISPYEQYF	TGTGCCAGCAGCTTTGCAATTAGTCCCTACGAGCAGTACTTC
NA	NA	TRBV6-2/TRBV6-3	TRBJ2-7	CAISDKGEILGYEQYF	TGTGCCATCAGTGACAAGGGTGAGATCCTAGGCTACGAGCAGTACTTC
NA	few	TRBV12-3/TRBV12-4	TRBJ2-7	CASSSDSGEQYF	TGTGCCAGCAGTTCGGACAGCGGAGAGCAGTACTTC
NA	NA	TRBV20-1	TRBJ2-3	CSELGGAPSADTQYF	TGCAGCGAACTAGGGGGGGCGCCGTCCGCAGATACGCAGTATTTT
NA	NA	TRBV4-1	TRBJ2-1	CASSQDLSVSSYEQFF	TGCGCCAGCAGCCAAGATCTTTCCGTAAGCTCCTACGAGCAGTTCTTC
NA	NA	TRBV11-2	TRBJ1-3	CASSLRRLTTASGNTIYF	TGTGCCAGCAGCCTCCGCCGTCTGACGACGGCCTCTGGAAACACCATATATTTT
NA	many	TRBV6-1	TRBJ2-3	CASSTLTDTDTQYF	TGTGCCAGCAGCACACTAACAGACACAGATACGCAGTATTTT
NA	NA	TRBV18	TRBJ2-1	CASSPEAYNEQFF	TGTGCCAGCTCACCAGAGGCCTACAATGAGCAGTTCTTC